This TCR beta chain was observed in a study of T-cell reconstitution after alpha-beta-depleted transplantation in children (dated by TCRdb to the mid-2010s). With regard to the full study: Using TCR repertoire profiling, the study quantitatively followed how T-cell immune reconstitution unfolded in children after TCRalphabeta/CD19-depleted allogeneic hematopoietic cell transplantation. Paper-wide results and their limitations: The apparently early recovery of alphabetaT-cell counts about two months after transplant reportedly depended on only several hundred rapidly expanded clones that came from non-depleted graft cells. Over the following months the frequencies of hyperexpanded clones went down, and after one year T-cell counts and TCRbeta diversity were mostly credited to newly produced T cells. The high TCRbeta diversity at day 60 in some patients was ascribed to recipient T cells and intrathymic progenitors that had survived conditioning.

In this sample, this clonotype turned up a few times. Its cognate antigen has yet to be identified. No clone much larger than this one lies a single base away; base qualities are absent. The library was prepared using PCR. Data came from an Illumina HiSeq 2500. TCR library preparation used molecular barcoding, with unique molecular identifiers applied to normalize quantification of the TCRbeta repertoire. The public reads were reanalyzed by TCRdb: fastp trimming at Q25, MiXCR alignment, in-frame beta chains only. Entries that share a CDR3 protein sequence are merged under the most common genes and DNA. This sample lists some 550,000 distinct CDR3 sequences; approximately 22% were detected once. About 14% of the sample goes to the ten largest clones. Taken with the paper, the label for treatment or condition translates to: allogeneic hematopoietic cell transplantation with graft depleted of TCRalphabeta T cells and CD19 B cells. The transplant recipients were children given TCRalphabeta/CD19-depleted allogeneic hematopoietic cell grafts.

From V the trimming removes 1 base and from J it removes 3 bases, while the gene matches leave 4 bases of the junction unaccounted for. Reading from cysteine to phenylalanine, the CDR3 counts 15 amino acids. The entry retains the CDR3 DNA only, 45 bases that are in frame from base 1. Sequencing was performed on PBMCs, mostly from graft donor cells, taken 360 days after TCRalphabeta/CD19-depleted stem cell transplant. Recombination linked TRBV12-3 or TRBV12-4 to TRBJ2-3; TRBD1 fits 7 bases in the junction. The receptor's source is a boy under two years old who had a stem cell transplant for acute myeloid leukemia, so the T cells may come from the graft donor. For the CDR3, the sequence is CASSLGDSPTDTQYF. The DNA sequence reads TGTGCCAGCAGTTTAGGGGACAGTCCTACAGATACGCAGTATTTT.